This TCR beta chain was documented in a study of blood T cell repertoires in COVID-19. Whole-study context: The study drew acute and convalescent COVID-19 samples from the United States, Italy and Spain. PBMCs, B-cell-depleted T cells, or T cells provided the cDNA or gDNA that made up the material.

Trimming took 4 bases from V and 6 from J; bases not matched to a gene: 11. CDR3 length: 15 residues. The V gene's germline CDR1 is SGHDT and CDR2 YYEEEE. Authors' processing steps: Amplification with reference gene primers provided the estimates of nucleated cell counts. Using immunoSEQ multiplex PCR, the repertoire was profiled, and TCRdb retains in-frame clones only, with some absent. The DNA was the basis for D and trimming; V, J and clone size are from that table. The sample carries about 160,000 clones, about nine tenths recorded once. Material: peripheral blood. The TCR was taken from a woman aged 60-75 years with active or convalescent COVID-19. V and J are TRBV5-6 and TRBJ1-1; 8 bases agree with TRBD1. CDR3 residues: CASSVGQVPTAEAFF. The CDR3 DNA follows: TGTGCCAGCAGCGTGGGACAGGTCCCGACTGCTGAAGCTTTCTTT.